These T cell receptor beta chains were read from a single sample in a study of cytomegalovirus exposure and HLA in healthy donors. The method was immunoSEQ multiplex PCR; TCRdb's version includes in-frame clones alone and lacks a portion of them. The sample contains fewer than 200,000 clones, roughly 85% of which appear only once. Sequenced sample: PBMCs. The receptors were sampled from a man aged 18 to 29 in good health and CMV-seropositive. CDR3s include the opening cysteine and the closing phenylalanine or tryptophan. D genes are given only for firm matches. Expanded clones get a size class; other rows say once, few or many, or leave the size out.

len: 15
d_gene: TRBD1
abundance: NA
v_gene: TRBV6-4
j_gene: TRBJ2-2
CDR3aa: CASSRTGGDTGELFF
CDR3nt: TGTGCCAGCAGCCGGACAGGGGGCGACACCGGGGAGCTGTTTTTT

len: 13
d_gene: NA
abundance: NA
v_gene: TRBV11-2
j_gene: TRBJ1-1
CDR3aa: CASSSRGNTEAFF
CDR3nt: TGTGCCAGCAGCTCCAGGGGGAACACTGAAGCTTTCTTT

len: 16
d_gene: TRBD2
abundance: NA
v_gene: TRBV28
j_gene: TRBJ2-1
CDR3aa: CASSPPDPPTSAQQFF
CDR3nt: TGTGCCAGCAGCCCACCCGACCCCCCGACTAGCGCTCAGCAGTTCTTC

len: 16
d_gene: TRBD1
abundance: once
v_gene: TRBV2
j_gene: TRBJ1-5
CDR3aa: CASSSTGDRSNQPQHF
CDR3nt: TGTGCCAGCAGTTCAACAGGGGATCGGAGCAATCAGCCCCAGCATTTT

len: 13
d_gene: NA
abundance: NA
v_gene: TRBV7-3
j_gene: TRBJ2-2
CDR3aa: CASSAQGTGELFF
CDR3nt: TGTGCCAGCAGCGCGCAGGGTACCGGGGAGCTGTTTTTT

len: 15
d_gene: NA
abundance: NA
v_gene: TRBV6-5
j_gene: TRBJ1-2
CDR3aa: CASSYDSPKVDGYTF
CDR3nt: TGTGCCAGCAGTTACGACAGTCCAAAGGTAGATGGCTACACCTTC

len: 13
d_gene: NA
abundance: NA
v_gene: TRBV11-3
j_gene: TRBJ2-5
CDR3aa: CASSLGLRETQYF
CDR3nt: TGTGCCAGCAGCTTAGGACTACGAGAGACCCAGTACTTC

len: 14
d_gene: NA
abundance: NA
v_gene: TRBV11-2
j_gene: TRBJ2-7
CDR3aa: CASSYRDGAREQYF
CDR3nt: TGTGCCAGCAGCTACAGGGACGGGGCACGCGAGCAGTACTTC

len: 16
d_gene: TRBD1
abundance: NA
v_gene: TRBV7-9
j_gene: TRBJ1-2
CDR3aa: CASSLRGDREGDGYTF
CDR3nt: TGTGCCAGCAGCTTAAGGGGTGACAGGGAAGGGGATGGCTACACCTTC

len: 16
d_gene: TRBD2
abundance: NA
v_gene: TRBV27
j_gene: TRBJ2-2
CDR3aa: CASKASGGANTGELFF
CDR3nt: TGTGCCAGCAAGGCTAGCGGGGGTGCGAACACCGGGGAGCTGTTTTTT

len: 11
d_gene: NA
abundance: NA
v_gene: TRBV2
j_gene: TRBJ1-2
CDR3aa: CASSEGGGKTF
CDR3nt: TGTGCCAGCAGCGAAGGGGGGGGGAAAACCTTC

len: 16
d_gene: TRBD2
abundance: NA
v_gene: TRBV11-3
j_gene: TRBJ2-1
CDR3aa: CASSSYGLAGVNEQFF
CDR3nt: TGTGCCAGCAGCTCCTACGGACTAGCGGGGGTCAATGAGCAGTTCTTC

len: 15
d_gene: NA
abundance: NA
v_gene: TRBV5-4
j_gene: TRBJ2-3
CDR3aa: CASSPPRRGTDTQYF
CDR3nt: TGTGCCAGCAGCCCCCCCAGGAGAGGGACAGATACGCAGTATTTT

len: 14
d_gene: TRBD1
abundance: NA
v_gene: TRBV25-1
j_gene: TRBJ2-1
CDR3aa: CASSETGGYNEQFF
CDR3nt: TGTGCCAGCAGTGAGACAGGGGGCTACAATGAGCAGTTCTTC

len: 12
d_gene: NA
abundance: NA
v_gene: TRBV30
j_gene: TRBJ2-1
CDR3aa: CAWSVRGSEQFF
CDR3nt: TGTGCCTGGAGTGTACGGGGGAGTGAGCAGTTCTTC

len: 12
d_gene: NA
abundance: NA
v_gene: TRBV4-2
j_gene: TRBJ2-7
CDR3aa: CASSPTGNEQYF
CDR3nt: TGTGCCAGCAGCCCGACGGGGAACGAGCAGTACTTC

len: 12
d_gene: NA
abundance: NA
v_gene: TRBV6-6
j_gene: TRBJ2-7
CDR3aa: CATTDTYYEQYF
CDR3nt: TGTGCCACCACGGACACCTACTACGAGCAGTACTTC

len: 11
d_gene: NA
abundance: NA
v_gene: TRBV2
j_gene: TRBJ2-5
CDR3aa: CASSQLATQYF
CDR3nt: TGTGCCAGTTCCCAATTAGCGACCCAGTACTTC

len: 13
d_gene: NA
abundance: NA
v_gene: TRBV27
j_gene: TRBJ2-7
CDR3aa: CASRPGHLYEQYF
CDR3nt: TGTGCCAGCAGACCGGGACACTTGTACGAGCAGTACTTC

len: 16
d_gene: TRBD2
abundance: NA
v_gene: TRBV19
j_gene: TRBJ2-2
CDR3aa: CASSIGLAGESGELFF
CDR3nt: TGTGCCAGTAGTATAGGTCTAGCGGGAGAGTCCGGGGAGCTGTTTTTT

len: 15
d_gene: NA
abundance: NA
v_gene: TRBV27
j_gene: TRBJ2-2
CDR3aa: CASSDGGSLTGELFF
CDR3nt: TGTGCCAGCAGTGACGGAGGCAGCCTCACCGGGGAGCTGTTTTTT

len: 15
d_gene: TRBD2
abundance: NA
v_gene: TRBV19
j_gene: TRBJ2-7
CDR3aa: CASSPAPGGTYEQYF
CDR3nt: TGTGCCAGTTCGCCCGCCCCGGGGGGGACCTACGAGCAGTACTTC

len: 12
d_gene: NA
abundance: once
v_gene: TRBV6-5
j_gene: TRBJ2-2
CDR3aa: CASSYQAGELFF
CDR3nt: TGTGCCAGCAGTTATCAGGCCGGGGAGCTGTTTTTT

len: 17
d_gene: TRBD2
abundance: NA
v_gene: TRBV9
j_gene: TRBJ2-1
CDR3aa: CASSVGGASGGAYEQFF
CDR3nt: TGTGCCAGCAGCGTAGGAGGGGCTAGCGGGGGGGCCTATGAGCAGTTCTTC

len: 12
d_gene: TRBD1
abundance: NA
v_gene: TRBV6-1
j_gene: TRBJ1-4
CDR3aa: CASGQGFEKLFF
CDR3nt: TGTGCCAGCGGACAGGGTTTTGAAAAACTGTTTTTT

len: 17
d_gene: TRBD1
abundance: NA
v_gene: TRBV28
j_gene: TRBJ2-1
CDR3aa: CASSPPTGVDPHNEQFF
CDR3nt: TGTGCCAGCAGTCCACCCACAGGGGTAGACCCCCACAATGAGCAGTTCTTC

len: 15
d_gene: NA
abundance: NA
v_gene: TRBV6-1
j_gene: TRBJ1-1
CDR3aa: CASRLRGVVGTEAFF
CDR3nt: TGTGCCAGCAGACTCAGGGGAGTTGTGGGAACTGAAGCTTTCTTT

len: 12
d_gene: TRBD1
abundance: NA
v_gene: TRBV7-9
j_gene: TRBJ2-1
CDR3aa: CATQGVGNEQFF
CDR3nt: TGTGCCACCCAGGGGGTCGGCAATGAGCAGTTCTTC

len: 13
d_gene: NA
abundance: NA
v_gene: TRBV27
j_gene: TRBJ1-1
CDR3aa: CASQQGVTTEAFF
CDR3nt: TGTGCCAGCCAGCAGGGCGTAACTACTGAAGCTTTCTTT

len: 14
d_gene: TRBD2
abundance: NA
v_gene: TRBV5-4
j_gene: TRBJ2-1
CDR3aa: CASSFGLAYNEQFF
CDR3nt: TGTGCCAGCAGCTTCGGACTAGCCTACAATGAGCAGTTCTTC

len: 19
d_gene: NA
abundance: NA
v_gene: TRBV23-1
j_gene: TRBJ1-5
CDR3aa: CASSLQSREGRRSNQPQHF
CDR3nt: TGCGCCAGCAGTCTTCAATCCCGGGAGGGGCGCCGAAGCAATCAGCCCCAGCATTTT

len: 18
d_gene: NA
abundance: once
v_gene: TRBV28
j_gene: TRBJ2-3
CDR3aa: CASSSSPGSPGGTDTQYF
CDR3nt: TGTGCCAGCAGTTCTAGTCCCGGGTCCCCGGGTGGCACAGATACGCAGTATTTT

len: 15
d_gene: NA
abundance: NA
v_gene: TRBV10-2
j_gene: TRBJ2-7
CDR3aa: CASSEYRTGTYEQYF
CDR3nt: TGCGCCAGCAGTGAGTATCGAACAGGTACCTACGAGCAGTACTTC

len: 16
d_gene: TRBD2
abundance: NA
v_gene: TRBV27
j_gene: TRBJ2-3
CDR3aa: CASSFRSGGRTDTQYF
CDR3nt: TGTGCCAGCAGTTTCAGGAGCGGGGGGAGGACAGATACGCAGTATTTT

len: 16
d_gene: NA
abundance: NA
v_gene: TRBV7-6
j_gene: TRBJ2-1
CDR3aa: CASSFEGPSSYNEQFF
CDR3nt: TGTGCCAGCAGCTTCGAGGGCCCCAGCTCCTACAATGAGCAGTTCTTC

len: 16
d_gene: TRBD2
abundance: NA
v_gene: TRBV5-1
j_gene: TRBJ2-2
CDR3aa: CASSSTSGRYTGELFF
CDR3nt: TGCGCCAGCAGCTCGACTAGCGGGAGATACACCGGGGAGCTGTTTTTT

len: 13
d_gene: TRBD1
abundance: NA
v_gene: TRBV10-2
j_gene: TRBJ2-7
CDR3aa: CATLQGQSDEQYF
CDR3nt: TGCGCCACCTTACAGGGACAGTCTGACGAGCAGTACTTC

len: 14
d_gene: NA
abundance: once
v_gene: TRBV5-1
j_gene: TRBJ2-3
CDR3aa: CASSLTGGADTQYF
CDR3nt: TGCGCCAGCAGCTTGACAGGGGGGGCAGATACGCAGTATTTT

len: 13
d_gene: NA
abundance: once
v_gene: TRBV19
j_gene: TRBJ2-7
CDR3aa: CASSSQETYEQYF
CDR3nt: TGTGCCAGTAGTTCACAGGAAACCTACGAGCAGTACTTC

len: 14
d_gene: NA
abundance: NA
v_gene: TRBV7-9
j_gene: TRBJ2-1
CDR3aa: CASSLAGQYNEQFF
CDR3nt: TGTGCCAGCAGCTTAGCGGGCCAGTACAATGAGCAGTTCTTC

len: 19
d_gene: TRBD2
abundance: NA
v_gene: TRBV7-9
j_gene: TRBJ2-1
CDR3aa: CASSFSPLATGGTDNEQFF
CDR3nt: TGTGCCAGCAGCTTTTCCCCGCTAGCGACGGGAGGAACAGACAATGAGCAGTTCTTC

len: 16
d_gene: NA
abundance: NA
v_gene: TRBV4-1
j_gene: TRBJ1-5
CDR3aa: CASSQGSTDSNQPQHF
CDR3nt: TGCGCCAGCAGCCAAGGTTCCACAGATAGCAATCAGCCCCAGCATTTT

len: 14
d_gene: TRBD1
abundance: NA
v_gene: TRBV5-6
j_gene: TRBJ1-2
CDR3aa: CASRSGTGAHGYTF
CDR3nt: TGTGCCAGCAGATCCGGGACAGGGGCTCATGGCTACACCTTC

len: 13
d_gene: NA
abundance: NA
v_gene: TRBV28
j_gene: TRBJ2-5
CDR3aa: CASSPGSQETQYF
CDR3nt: TGTGCCAGCAGCCCCGGGTCTCAAGAGACCCAGTACTTC

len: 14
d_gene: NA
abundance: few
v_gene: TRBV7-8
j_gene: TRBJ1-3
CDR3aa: CASRLDSDGNTIYF
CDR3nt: TGTGCCAGCAGACTGGACAGCGATGGAAACACCATATATTTT

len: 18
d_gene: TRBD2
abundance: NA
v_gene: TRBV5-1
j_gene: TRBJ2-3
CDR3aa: CASSLGSLAGGFADTQYF
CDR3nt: TGCGCCAGCAGCTTGGGGAGCCTAGCGGGGGGCTTCGCAGATACGCAGTATTTT

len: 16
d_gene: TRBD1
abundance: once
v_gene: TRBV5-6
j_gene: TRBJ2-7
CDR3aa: CASSGGQGRLLYEQYF
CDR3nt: TGTGCCAGCAGCGGTGGACAGGGAAGGTTACTATACGAGCAGTACTTC